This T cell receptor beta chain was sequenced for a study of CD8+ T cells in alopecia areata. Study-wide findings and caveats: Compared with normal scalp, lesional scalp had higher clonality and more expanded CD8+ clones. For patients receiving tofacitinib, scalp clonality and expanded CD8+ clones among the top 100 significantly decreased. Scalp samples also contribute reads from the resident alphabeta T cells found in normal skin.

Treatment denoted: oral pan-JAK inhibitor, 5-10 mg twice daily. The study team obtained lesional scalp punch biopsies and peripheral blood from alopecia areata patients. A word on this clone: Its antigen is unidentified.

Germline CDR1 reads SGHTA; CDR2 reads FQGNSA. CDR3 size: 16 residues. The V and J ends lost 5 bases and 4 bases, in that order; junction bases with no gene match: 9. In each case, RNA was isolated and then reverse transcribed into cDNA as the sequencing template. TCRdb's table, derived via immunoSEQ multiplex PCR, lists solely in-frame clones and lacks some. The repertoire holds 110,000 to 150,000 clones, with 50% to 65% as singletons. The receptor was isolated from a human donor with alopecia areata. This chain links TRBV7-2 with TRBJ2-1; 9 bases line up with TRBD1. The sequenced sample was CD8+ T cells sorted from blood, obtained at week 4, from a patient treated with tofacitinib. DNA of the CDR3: TGTGCCAGCAGCCTCGCCCCGGGACAGGGATACAATGAGCAGTTCTTC. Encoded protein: CASSLAPGQGYNEQFF.